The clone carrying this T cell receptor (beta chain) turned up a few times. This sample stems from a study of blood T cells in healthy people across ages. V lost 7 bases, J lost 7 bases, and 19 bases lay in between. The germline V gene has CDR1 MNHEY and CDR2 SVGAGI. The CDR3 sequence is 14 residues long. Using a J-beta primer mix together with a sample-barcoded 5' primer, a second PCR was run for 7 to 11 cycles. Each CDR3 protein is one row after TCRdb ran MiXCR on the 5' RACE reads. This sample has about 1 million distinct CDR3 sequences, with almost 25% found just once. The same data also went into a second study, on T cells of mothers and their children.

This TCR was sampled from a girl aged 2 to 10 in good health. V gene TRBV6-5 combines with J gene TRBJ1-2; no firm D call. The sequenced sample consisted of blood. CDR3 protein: CASTFGRRMAGYTF. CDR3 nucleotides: TGTGCCAGCACCTTCGGACGGAGAATGGCTGGCTACACCTTC.